This TCR beta chain originates from a study of shared clonotypes between healthy human individuals. TCRdb's copy holds only in-frame clones and misses some; the assay was immunoSEQ multiplex PCR. This table has about 1.5 million clones, more than 95% appearing once. Sequences were obtained from naive CD4+ T cells sorted from blood. Subset of the sample: CD45RA+ positively selected. The clonotype originates from a man aged 25 to 45 in good health.

Here the CDR3 reads CASSQRVSSYEQYF. For the CDR3, the DNA is TGTGCCAGCAGCCAGCGGGTGAGCTCCTACGAGCAGTACTTC. J is TRBJ2-7 and V is TRBV5-5; possible D gene TRBD2, 6 bases. Deletions cut 4 bases from V and 0 bases from J, with 11 bases between. The CDR3 contains 14 residues. In germline, CDR1 is SGHKS, CDR2 YYEKEE (reference sequence).